Listed here are 13 T cell receptor beta chains from one sample, sequenced in a study of T cells after yellow fever vaccination. TCRdb used MiXCR to reprocess the 5' RACE reads, holding one entry per CDR3 protein. This table has over 150,000 distinct CDR3 sequences, 5.5% to 7.5% appearing once. The material was CD4+ T cells sorted from PBMCs, obtained on the day of the first yellow fever vaccination. The receptors were sampled from a man younger than 30 who received the YFV17D yellow fever vaccine.

This clonotype showed up many times. This chain connects TRBV9 to TRBJ2-5, with D possibly matching TRBD1 (5 bases). V gave up 3 bases and J gave up 5 bases, with 11 bases separating them. CDR1 SGDLS and CDR2 YYNGEE come from the germline V gene. This CDR3 spans 13 amino acids. The CDR3 here is CASSAHRGETQYF. CDR3 in DNA: TGTGCCAGCAGCGCCCATAGGGGCGAGACCCAGTACTTC.

This clonotype was observed many times. The J gene is TRBJ1-1, the V gene TRBV21-1. TRBV21-1 is assigned pseudogene status. CDR3 length: 12 residues. CDR3 DNA sequence: TGTGCCAGCAGCAATAGTAACACTGAAGCTTTCTTT. Its translation: CASSNSNTEAFF.

This clonotype was counted a few times. V usage is TRBV7-2 and J usage is TRBJ2-2; the match to TRBD2 covers 12 bases. The CDR3 length is 15 residues. Germline V gene data show CDR1 as SGHTA and CDR2 as FQGNSA. V shed 4 bases, J shed 13 bases, and the junction held 10 bases outside the gene matches. CDR3 bases: TGTGCCAGCAGCTCCCTAGCGGGGGGGCCGGCACCGCTGTTTTTT. Amino acids: CASSSLAGGPAPLFF.

The chain has TRBV7-2 and TRBJ2-3, with 7 bases that match TRBD2. The V gene's germline CDR1 is SGHTA and CDR2 FQGNSA. The CDR3 has 15 amino acids. V lost 2 bases, J lost 6 bases, and 8 bases stayed unmatched. This CDR3 is CASSLNSGASDTQYF. The CDR3 nucleotides read TGTGCCAGCAGCTTAAACAGCGGGGCCTCGGATACGCAGTATTTT.

The chain has TRBV4-3 and TRBJ2-3; 8 nucleotides align to TRBD2. CDR3 length equals 16 residues. Per the germline V gene, CDR1 is LGHNA and CDR2 is YSLEER. The V and J ends lost 0 bases and 4 bases, in that order; junction bases with no gene match: 6. CDR3: CASSQDIGGAADTQYF. DNA for the CDR3: TGCGCCAGCAGCCAAGATATCGGGGGGGCTGCAGATACGCAGTATTTT.

This clonotype was seen repeatedly, ten times or more. V gene TRBV20-1 combines with J gene TRBJ1-5; D ambiguous. This CDR3 is 14 amino acids long. V was clipped by 3 bases and J by 8 bases, with 17 bases between them. The V gene's germline CDR1 is DFQATT and CDR2 SNEGSKA (reference sequence). The DNA for the CDR3 is TGCAGTGCTAGTTCCCCGACTCCGGGGAAGCCCCAGCATTTT. Amino acids: CSASSPTPGKPQHF.

The V and J genes are TRBV21-1 and TRBJ2-7; the table's D call of TRBD1 was not tested on the DNA. TRBV21-1 is recorded as a pseudogene. The CDR3 totals 17 residues. The CDR3 nucleotides read TGTGCCAGCAGCAAAGGAGGACAGGGAAGCGGGCTAAGGGAGCAGTACGTC. It encodes CASSKGGQGSGLREQYV.

V is TRBV12-3 or TRBV12-4 and J is TRBJ1-2; D call uncertain. The CDR3 spans 11 residues. The CDR3 loop reads CTCSYDYGYTF. Here the CDR3 DNA reads TGTACCTGCAGTTATGACTATGGCTACACCTTC.

In its sample, this clonotype was seen many times. The chain links TRBV20-1 to TRBJ2-3; 7 nucleotides line up with TRBD2. The CDR3 totals 16 residues. CDR1 and CDR2 from the germline V gene are DFQATT and SNEGSKA (reference sequence). Germline trimming cut 3 bases from V and 4 bases from J; bases unmatched to any gene: 13. This chain's CDR3 is CSARRLRTAGPDTQYF. The DNA of the CDR3 is TGCAGTGCTAGGAGGCTCCGAACAGCGGGGCCAGATACGCAGTATTTT.

This clonotype was seen repeatedly, ten times or more. This sequence joins TRBV12-3 or TRBV12-4 and TRBJ1-4, with D unresolved. This CDR3 contains 14 residues. The V gene lost 6 bases and the J gene lost 1 base, with 9 bases spanning the gap. The CDR3 nucleotides are TGTGCCAGCAGGGCCTTCGGAACTAATGAAAAACTGTTTTTT. Encoded protein: CASRAFGTNEKLFF.

This clonotype showed up many times. The V gene is TRBV6-1, the J gene TRBJ2-4; the D gene is possibly TRBD2 (5 bases). V lost 6 bases and J lost 5, with 17 bases in between. The germline V gene has CDR1 MNHNS and CDR2 SASEGT. The CDR3 length is 15 residues. CDR3 nucleotides: TGTGCCAGCAGCCCCACCGGACTTGCTGAAAACATTCAGTACTTC. Amino acid sequence: CASSPTGLAENIQYF.

This clonotype was detected ten times or more. V gene TRBV27 combines with J gene TRBJ2-3; a weak D match, TRBD2 (6 bases). This CDR3 contains 16 residues. The V gene lost 3 bases and the J gene lost 1 base, with 14 bases spanning the gap. CDR1 MNHEY and CDR2 SMNVEV come from the germline V gene (reference sequence). The CDR3 here is CASSLFRDSRTDTQYF. In DNA, the CDR3 is TGTGCCAGCAGTTTGTTCCGGGACTCACGCACAGATACGCAGTATTTT.

V usage is TRBV5-1 and J usage is TRBJ2-7; D unresolved. The ends were cut back, 8 bases at V and 2 bases at J, with 17 bases in the middle. CDR3 size: 14 residues. CDR1 is SGHRS and CDR2 is YFSETQ in the germline V gene. CDR3 sequence reads: CASRSPGDTYEQYF. The CDR3 region has the DNA TGCGCCAGTAGGTCCCCGGGCGATACCTACGAGCAGTACTTC.